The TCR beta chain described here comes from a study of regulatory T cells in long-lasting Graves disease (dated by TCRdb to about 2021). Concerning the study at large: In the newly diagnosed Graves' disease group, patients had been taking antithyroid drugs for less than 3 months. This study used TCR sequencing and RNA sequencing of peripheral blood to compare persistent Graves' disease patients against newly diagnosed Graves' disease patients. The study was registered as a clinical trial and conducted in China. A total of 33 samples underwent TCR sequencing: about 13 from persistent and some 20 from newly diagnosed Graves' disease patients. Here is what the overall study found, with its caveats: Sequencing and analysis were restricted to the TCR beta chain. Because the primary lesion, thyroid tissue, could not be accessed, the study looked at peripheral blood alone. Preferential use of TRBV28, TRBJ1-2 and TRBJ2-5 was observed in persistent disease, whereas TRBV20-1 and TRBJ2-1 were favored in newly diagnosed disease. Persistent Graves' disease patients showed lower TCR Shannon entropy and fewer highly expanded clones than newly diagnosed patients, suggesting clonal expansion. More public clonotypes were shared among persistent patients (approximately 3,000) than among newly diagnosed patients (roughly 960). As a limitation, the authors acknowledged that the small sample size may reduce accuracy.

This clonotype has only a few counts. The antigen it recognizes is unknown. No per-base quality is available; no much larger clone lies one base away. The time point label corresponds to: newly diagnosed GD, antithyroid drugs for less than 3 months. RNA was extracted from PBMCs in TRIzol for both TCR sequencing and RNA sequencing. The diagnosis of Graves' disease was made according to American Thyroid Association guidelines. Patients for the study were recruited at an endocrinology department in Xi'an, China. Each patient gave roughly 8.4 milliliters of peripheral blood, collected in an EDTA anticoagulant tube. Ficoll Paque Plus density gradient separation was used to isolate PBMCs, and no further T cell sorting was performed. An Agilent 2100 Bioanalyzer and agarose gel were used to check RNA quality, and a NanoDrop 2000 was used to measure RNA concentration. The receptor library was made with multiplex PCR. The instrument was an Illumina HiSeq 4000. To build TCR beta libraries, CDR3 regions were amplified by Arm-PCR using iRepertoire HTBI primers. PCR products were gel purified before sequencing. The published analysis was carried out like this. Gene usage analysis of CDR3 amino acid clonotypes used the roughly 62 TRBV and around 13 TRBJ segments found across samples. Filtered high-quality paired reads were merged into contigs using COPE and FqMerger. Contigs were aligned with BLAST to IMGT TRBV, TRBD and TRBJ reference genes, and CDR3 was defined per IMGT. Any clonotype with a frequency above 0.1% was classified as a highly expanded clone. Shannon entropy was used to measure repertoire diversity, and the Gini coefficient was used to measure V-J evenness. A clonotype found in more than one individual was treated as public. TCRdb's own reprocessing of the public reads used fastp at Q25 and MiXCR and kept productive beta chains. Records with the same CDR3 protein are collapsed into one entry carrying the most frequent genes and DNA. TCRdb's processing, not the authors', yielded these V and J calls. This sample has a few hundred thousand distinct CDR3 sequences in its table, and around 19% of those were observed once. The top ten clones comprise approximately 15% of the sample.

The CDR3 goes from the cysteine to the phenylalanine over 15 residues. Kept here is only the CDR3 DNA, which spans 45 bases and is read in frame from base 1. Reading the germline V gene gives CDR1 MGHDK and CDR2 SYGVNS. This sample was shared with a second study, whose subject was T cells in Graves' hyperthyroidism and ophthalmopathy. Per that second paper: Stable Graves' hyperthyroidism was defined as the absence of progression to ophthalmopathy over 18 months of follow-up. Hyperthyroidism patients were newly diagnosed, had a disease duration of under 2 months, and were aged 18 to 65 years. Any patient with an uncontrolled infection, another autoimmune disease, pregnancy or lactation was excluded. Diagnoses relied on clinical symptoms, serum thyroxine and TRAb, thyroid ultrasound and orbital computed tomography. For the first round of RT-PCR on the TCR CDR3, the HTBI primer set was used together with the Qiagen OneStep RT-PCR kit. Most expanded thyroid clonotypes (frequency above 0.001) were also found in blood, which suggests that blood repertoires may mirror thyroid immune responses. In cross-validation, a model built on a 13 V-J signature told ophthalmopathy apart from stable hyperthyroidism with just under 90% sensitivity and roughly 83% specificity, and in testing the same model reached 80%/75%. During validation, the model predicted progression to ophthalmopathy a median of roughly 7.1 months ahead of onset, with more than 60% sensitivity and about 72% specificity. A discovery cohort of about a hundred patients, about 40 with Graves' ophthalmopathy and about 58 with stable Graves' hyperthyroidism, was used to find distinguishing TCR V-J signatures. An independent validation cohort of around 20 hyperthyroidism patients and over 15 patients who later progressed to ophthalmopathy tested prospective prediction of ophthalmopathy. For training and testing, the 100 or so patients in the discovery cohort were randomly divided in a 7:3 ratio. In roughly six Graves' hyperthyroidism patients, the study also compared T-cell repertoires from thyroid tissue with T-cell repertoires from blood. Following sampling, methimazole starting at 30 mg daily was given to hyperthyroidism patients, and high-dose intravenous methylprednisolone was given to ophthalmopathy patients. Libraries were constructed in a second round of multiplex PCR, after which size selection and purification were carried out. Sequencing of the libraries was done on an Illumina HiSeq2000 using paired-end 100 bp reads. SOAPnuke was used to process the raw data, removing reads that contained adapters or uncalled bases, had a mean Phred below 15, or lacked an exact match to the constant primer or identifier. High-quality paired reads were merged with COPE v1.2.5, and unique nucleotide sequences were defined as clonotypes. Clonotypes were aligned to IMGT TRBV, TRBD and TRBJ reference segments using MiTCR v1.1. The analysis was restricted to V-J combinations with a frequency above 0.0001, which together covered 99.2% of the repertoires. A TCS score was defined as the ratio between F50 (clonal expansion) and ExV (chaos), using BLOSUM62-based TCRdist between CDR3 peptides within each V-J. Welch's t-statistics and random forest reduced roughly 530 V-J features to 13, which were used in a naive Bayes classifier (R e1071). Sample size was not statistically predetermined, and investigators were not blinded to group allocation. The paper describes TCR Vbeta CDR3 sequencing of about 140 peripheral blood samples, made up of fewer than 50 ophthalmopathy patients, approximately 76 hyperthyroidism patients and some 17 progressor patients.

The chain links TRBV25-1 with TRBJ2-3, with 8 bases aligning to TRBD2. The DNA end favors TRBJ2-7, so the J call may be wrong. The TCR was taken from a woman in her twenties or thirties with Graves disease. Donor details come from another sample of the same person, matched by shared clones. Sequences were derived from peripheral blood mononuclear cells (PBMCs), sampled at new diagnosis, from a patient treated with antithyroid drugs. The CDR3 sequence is CASSDPRTSSDEQYF. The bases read TGTGCCAGCAGTGACCCCCGGACTAGCTCTGACGAGCAGTACTTC.